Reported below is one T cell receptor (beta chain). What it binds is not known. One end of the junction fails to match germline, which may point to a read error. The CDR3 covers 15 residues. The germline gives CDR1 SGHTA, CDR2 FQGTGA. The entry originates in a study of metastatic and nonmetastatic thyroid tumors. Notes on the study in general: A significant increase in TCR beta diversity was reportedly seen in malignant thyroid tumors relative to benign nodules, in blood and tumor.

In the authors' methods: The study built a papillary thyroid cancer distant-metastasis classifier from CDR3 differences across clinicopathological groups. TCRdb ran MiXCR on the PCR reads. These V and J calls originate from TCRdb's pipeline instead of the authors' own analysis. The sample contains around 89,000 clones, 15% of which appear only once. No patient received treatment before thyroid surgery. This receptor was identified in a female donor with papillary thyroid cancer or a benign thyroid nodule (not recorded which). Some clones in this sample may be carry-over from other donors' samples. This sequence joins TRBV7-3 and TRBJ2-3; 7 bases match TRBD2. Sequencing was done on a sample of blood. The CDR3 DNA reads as TGTGCCAGCAGCTTAACGGGGGGGAACACAGATAAGCAGTATTTT. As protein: CASSLTGGNTDKQYF. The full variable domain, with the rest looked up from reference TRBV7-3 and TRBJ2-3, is GAGVSQTPSNKVTEKGKYVELRCDPISGHTALYWYRQSLGQGPEFLIYFQGTGAADDSGLPNDRFFAVRPEGSVSTLKIQRTERGDSAVYLCASSLTGGNTDKQYFGPGTRLTVL.